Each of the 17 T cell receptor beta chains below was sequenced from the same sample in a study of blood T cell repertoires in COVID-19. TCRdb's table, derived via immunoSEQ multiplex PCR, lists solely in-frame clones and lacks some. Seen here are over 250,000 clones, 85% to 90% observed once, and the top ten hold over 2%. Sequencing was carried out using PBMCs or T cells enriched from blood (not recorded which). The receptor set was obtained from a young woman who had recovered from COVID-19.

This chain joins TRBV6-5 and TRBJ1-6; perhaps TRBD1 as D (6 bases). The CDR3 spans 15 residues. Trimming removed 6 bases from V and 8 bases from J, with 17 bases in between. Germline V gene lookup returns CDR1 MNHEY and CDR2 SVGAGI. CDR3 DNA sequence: TGTGCCAGCAGAACTCCAGGGGCCAGGGATTCACCCCTCCACTTT. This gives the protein CASRTPGARDSPLHF.

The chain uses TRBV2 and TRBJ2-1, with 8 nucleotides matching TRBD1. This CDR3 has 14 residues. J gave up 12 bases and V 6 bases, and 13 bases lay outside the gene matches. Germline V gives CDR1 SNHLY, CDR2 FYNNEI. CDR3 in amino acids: CASRGDRSPPRQFF. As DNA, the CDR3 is TGTGCCAGCAGGGGGGACAGGTCCCCACCCCGGCAGTTCTTC.

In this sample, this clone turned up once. The CDR3 DNA reads TGTGCCAGCAGCCCAGTGGACAGTTACTATGGCTACACCTTC. It specifies CASSPVDSYYGYTF. This chain connects TRBV27 to TRBJ1-2, with D perhaps matching TRBD1 (6 bases). This CDR3 comprises 14 residues. Germline CDR1 is MNHEY and CDR2 is SMNVEV (reference sequence). V was clipped by 6 bases and J by 3 bases, with 14 bases between them.

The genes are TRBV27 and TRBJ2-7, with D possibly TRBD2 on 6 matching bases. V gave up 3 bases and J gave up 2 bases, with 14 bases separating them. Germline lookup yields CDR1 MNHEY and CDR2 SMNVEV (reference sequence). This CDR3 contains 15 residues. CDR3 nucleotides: TGTGCCAGCAGTTTCGGGGGACGCGGAACCTACGAGCAGTACTTC. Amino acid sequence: CASSFGGRGTYEQYF.

CDR3 sequence (DNA): TGTGCCAGCAGCCCGACAGGGGATAGCAATCAGCCCCAGCATTTT. Its translation: CASSPTGDSNQPQHF. This chain joins TRBV7-8 and TRBJ1-5; 8 nucleotides match TRBD1. The V gene end was trimmed by 5 bases and the J gene end by 0 bases; junction bases not matched to a gene: 3. The germline CDR1 and CDR2 sequences are SGHVS and FQNEAQ. The CDR3 totals 15 residues.

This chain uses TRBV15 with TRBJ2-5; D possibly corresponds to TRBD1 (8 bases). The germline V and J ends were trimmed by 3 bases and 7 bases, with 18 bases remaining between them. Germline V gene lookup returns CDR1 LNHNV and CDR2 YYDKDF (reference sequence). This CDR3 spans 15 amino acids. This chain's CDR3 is CATSSQQGGVRTQYF. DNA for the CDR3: TGTGCCACCAGCAGCCAACAGGGGGGGGTGCGGACCCAGTACTTC.

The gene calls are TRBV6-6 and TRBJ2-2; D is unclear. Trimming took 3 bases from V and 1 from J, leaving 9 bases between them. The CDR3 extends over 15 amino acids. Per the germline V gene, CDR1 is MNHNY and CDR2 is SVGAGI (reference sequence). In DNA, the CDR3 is TGTGCCAGCAGTTATTCGGCAGGGAACACCGGGGAGCTGTTTTTT. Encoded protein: CASSYSAGNTGELFF.

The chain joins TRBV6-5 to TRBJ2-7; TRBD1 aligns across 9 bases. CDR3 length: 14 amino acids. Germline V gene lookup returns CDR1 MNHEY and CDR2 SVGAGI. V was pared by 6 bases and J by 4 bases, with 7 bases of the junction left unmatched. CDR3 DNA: TGTGCCAGCAGGCGCACAGGGGGCGGTTACGAGCAGTACTTC. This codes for CASRRTGGGYEQYF.

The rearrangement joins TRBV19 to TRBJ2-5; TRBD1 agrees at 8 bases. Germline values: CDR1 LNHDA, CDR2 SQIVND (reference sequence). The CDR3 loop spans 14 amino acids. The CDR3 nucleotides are TGTGCTTCGAGGGACAGGCGGTTACAAGAGACCCAGTACTTC. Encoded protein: CASRDRRLQETQYF.

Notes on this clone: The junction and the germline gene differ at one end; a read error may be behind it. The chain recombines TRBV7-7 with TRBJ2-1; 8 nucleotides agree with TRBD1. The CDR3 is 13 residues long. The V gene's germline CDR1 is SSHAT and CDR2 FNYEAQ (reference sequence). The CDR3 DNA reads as TGTGCTAGCAGCGAGAACAGGGGGAATGAGCAGTTCTTC. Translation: CASSENRGNEQFF.

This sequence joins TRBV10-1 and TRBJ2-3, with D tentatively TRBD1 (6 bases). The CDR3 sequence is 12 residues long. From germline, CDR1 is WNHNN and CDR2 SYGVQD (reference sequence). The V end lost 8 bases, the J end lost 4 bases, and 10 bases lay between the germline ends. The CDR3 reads CASAQGPDTQYF. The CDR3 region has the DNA TGCGCCAGCGCACAGGGCCCAGATACGCAGTATTTT.

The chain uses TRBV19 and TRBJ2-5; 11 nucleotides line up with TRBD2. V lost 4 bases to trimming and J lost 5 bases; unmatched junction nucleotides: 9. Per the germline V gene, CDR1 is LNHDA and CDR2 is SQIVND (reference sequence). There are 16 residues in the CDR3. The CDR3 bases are TGTGCCAGTAGTACTTTTAGCGGGGGGGCCGGGGAGACCCAGTACTTC. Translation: CASSTFSGGAGETQYF.

CDR3 amino acids: CASSPLSGQGGLVNTEAFF. The CDR3 region has the DNA TGTGCCAGCTCACCACTTTCGGGACAGGGAGGATTAGTGAACACTGAAGCTTTCTTT. The chain joins TRBV18 to TRBJ1-1; the match to TRBD1 covers 9 bases. V gave up 1 base and J gave up 0 bases; unmatched junction bases: 12. Germline V gene data show CDR1 as KGHSH and CDR2 as LQKENI. The CDR3 loop spans 19 amino acids. Full variable domain (outside the CDR3, taken from reference TRBV18 and TRBJ1-1): NAGVMQNPRHLVRRRGQEARLRCSPMKGHSHVYWYRQLPEEGLKFMVYLQKENIIDESGMPKERFSAEFPKEGPSILRIQQVVRGDSAAYFCASSPLSGQGGLVNTEAFFGQGTRLTVV.

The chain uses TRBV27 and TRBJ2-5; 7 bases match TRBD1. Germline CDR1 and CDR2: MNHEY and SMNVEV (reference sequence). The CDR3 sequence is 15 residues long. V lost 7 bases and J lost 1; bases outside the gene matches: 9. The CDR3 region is CASTDSGTAQETQYF. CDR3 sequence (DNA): TGTGCCAGCACCGACTCCGGGACAGCCCAAGAGACCCAGTACTTC.

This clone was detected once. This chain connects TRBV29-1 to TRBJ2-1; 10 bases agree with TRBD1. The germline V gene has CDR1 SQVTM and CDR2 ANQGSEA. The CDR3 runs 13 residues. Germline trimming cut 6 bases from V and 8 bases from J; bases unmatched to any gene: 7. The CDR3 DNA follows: TGCAGCGTCGCAACGGGACAGGGGCATGAGCAGTTCTTC. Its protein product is CSVATGQGHEQFF.

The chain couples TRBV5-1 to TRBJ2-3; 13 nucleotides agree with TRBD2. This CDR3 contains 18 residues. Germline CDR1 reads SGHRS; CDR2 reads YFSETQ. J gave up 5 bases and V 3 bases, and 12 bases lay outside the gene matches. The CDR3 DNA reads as TGCGCCAGCAGCTCCGGGATACTAGCGGGGGGGCGAATAGATACGCAGTATTTT. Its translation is CASSSGILAGGRIDTQYF.

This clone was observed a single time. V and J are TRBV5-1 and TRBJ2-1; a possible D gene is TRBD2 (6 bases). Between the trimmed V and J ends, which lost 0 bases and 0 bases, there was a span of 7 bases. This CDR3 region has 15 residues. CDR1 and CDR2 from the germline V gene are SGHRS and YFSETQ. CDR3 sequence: CASSLGGASYNEQFF. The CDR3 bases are TGCGCCAGCAGCTTGGGCGGGGCCTCCTACAATGAGCAGTTCTTC. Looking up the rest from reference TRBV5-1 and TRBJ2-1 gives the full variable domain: KAGVTQTPRYLIKTRGQQVTLSCSPISGHRSVSWYQQTPGQGLQFLFEYFSETQRNKGNFPGRFSGRQFSNSRSEMNVSTLELGDSALYLCASSLGGASYNEQFFGPGTRLTVL.